These 26 T cell receptor beta chains came from one sample sequenced in a study of CD4+ T cells in melanoma. Libraries were prepared by immunoSEQ multiplex PCR; TCRdb keeps only in-frame clonotypes and omits some of them. Among approximately 16,000 clones listed, 60% to 80% were seen once. Specimen: cells from a culture (not recorded whether cultured in vitro). Receptors originate from a human donor with melanoma.

The rearrangement joins TRBV5-5 to TRBJ2-7; TRBD1 matches at 8 bases. V shed 4 bases, J shed 2 bases, and the junction held 2 bases outside the gene matches. This CDR3 is built from 13 residues. The germline CDR1 and CDR2 sequences are SGHKS and YYEKEE (reference sequence). In DNA form, the CDR3 reads TGTGCCAGCAGCGTGGGACAGGCCTACGAGCAGTACTTC. Its translation is CASSVGQAYEQYF.

This chain links TRBV2 with TRBJ2-1, with D possibly being TRBD1 (5 bases). This CDR3 is 13 amino acids long. Looked up from germline, CDR1 is SNHLY and CDR2 is FYNNEI. Trimming took 8 bases from V and 2 from J, leaving 10 bases between them. The CDR3 DNA sequence: TGTGCCAGCGTGGCAGGGCCCTACAATGAGCAGTTCTTC. Its translation is CASVAGPYNEQFF.

The V and J genes are TRBV7-8 and TRBJ1-2; D gene uncertain. V gave up 1 base and J gave up 8 bases, with 11 bases separating them. The germline V gene encodes CDR1 SGHVS and CDR2 FQNEAQ. The CDR3 length is 13 residues. CDR3 in DNA: TGTGCCAGCAGCTTAGTAAGGGTCGGGGGCTACACCTTC. This codes for CASSLVRVGGYTF.

This clone was counted only a few times. The sample has other DNA sequences that encode this CDR3 too. The genes are TRBV28 and TRBJ1-2; D is undetermined. CDR3 length equals 12 residues. Germline V gene sequence: CDR1 MDHEN, CDR2 SYDVKM. Trimming took off 5 bases at V and 4 bases at J, with 8 bases between the two ends. The CDR3 spells CASSLRLYGYTF. CDR3 coding DNA: TGTGCCAGCAGTCTCCGTCTCTATGGCTACACCTTC.

V is TRBV5-1 and J is TRBJ2-6, with 8 positions matching TRBD2. CDR1 is SGHRS and CDR2 is YFSETQ in the germline V gene. This CDR3 has 18 amino acids. J gave up 4 bases and V 5 bases, and 14 bases lay outside the gene matches. The CDR3 here is CASRSIREGGTGANVLTF. The CDR3 DNA follows: TGCGCCAGCAGGAGTATCCGGGAGGGAGGTACCGGGGCCAACGTCCTGACTTTC.

This clone was seen more than once but under ten times. The J gene is TRBJ1-6, the V gene TRBV2, with 11 bases matching TRBD1. Germline-derived CDR1 and CDR2 are SNHLY and FYNNEI. Germline trimming cut 2 bases from V and 14 bases from J; bases unmatched to any gene: 8. The CDR3 runs to 15 residues. This chain's CDR3 is CASSEWTGGLGALHF. The CDR3 DNA is TGTGCCAGCAGTGAATGGACAGGGGGCCTCGGGGCCCTCCACTTT.

The gene calls are TRBV7-9 and TRBJ1-2; D is unresolved. CDR3 length: 13 amino acids. V was pared by 2 bases and J by 2 bases, with 6 bases between. Germline V gene data show CDR1 as SEHNR and CDR2 as FQNEAQ (reference sequence). CDR3 amino acids: CASSLTENYGYTF. CDR3 bases: TGTGCCAGCAGCTTAACAGAAAACTATGGCTACACCTTC. The variable domain in full, with the rest retrieved from reference TRBV7-9 and TRBJ1-2, is DTGVSQNPRHKITKRGQNVTFRCDPISEHNRLYWYRQTLGQGPEFLTYFQNEAQLEKSRLLSDRFSAERPKGSFSTLEIQRTEQGDSAMYLCASSLTENYGYTFGSGTRLTVV.

The chain is built from TRBV5-8 and TRBJ1-2; D gene unclear. V dropped 0 bases and J dropped 2 bases, with 5 bases sitting between them. Per germline, CDR1 SGHTS and CDR2 YDEGEE. CDR3 length equals 13 residues. CDR3 in DNA: TGTGCCAGCAGCTTGGGGCTCAACTATGGCTACACCTTC. This translates into CASSLGLNYGYTF.

This chain joins TRBV7-2 and TRBJ2-5; D not resolved. The CDR3 is made up of 13 amino acids. Germline lookup yields CDR1 SGHTA and CDR2 FQGNSA. V lost 4 bases and J lost 2, with 8 bases in between. This CDR3 is CASSSRPQETQYF. The CDR3 DNA reads as TGTGCCAGCAGCTCTAGACCGCAAGAGACCCAGTACTTC. Using reference TRBV7-2 and TRBJ2-5 for the parts outside the CDR3, the full variable domain is GAGVSQSPSNKVTEKGKDVELRCDPISGHTALYWYRQSLGQGLEFLIYFQGNSAPDKSGLPSDRFSAERTGGSVSTLTIQRTQQEDSAVYLCASSSRPQETQYFGPGTRLLVL.

This clone is termed medium-sized. The chain combines TRBV19 with TRBJ1-6; a weak D match, TRBD1 (6 bases). This CDR3 spans 16 amino acids. Trimming removed 5 bases at V and 6 bases at J, with 17 bases between. Germline V CDR1 and CDR2: LNHDA, SQIVND (reference sequence). The CDR3 sequence: CASSPQGLQGNSPLHF. The CDR3 bases are TGTGCCAGTAGTCCCCAGGGGTTACAGGGTAATTCACCCCTCCACTTT. Combining the CDR3 with reference TRBV19 and TRBJ1-6 gives the whole variable domain DGGITQSPKYLFRKEGQNVTLSCEQNLNHDAMYWYRQDPGQGLRLIYYSQIVNDFQKGDIAEGYSVSREKKESFPLTVTSAQKNPTAFYLCASSPQGLQGNSPLHFGNGTRLTVT.

The chain is built from TRBV19 and TRBJ1-2, with a tentative D call TRBD1 (5 bases). Trimming stripped 5 bases from V and 4 bases from J, with 17 bases between. The CDR3 has 15 amino acids. Germline V CDR1 and CDR2: LNHDA, SQIVND (reference sequence). CDR3 DNA: TGTGCCAGTAGTTTACCCTCTTCGGGACGCTATGGCTACACCTTC. Translating gives CASSLPSSGRYGYTF. Together with reference TRBV19 and TRBJ1-2, the CDR3 gives the full variable domain: DGGITQSPKYLFRKEGQNVTLSCEQNLNHDAMYWYRQDPGQGLRLIYYSQIVNDFQKGDIAEGYSVSREKKESFPLTVTSAQKNPTAFYLCASSLPSSGRYGYTFGSGTRLTVV.

The genes are TRBV6-6 and TRBJ1-1, with D perhaps TRBD1 (6 bases). In germline, CDR1 is MNHNY, CDR2 SVGAGI (reference sequence). V lost 8 bases, J lost 3 bases, and 10 bases lay in between. The CDR3 spans 12 residues. Here the CDR3 reads CASRRTDTEAFF. The CDR3 region has the DNA TGTGCCAGCCGCCGGACAGACACTGAAGCTTTCTTT.

This clone was observed a few times. The V and J genes are TRBV6-1 and TRBJ2-2, with 9 bases identical to TRBD2. CDR1 MNHNS and CDR2 SASEGT come from the germline V gene. This CDR3 is 17 amino acids long. The ends lost 8 bases at V and 4 bases at J; junction bases unmatched: 14. CDR3 nucleotide sequence: TGTGCCAGCGGGGAAGATCTGGCGGGGGGGCCCACCGGGGAGCTGTTTTTT. It translates to CASGEDLAGGPTGELFF.

This rearrangement joins TRBV7-9 to TRBJ2-7; 8 bases agree with TRBD2. From germline, CDR1 is SEHNR and CDR2 FQNEAQ (reference sequence). With 4 bases clipped from V and 4 bases from J, the junction kept 6 bases outside the gene matches. The CDR3 loop spans 14 amino acids. CDR3 region: CASSSPGLGYEQYF. The CDR3 coding sequence is TGTGCCAGCAGCTCTCCGGGACTAGGTTACGAGCAGTACTTC. Full variable domain (missing parts from reference TRBV7-9 and TRBJ2-7): DTGVSQNPRHKITKRGQNVTFRCDPISEHNRLYWYRQTLGQGPEFLTYFQNEAQLEKSRLLSDRFSAERPKGSFSTLEIQRTEQGDSAMYLCASSSPGLGYEQYFGPGTRLTVT.

The chain carries TRBV6-5 and TRBJ2-7, with D perhaps matching TRBD1 (6 bases). The CDR3 totals 13 residues. Trimming left V 5 bases short and J 5 bases short, with 13 bases between. In germline, CDR1 is MNHEY, CDR2 SVGAGI. CDR3 sequence reads: CASSEDRLHEQYF. CDR3 sequence (DNA): TGTGCCAGCAGTGAAGACAGGCTCCACGAGCAGTACTTC.

This clone appeared a single time. The V call is TRBV19, the J call TRBJ1-5; a weak D match, TRBD1 (6 bases). Looked up from germline, CDR1 is LNHDA and CDR2 is SQIVND (reference sequence). The CDR3 has 13 amino acids. V lost 3 bases and J 6 bases, leaving 9 bases between the germline ends. The CDR3 loop reads CASSIEGGQPQHF. The CDR3 DNA is TGTGCCAGTAGTATCGAGGGGGGTCAGCCCCAGCATTTT.

The chain is built from TRBV7-2 and TRBJ2-2, with D perhaps given as TRBD1 or TRBD2 (5 bases each). Trimming cost V 4 bases and J 2 bases, with 14 bases left between them. The length of the CDR3 is 16 residues. Per the germline V gene, CDR1 is SGHTA and CDR2 is FQGNSA. CDR3 sequence (DNA): TGTGCCAGCAGCTCCGGGACCGCCTATAACACCGGGGAGCTGTTTTTT. Translating gives CASSSGTAYNTGELFF.

The rearrangement uses TRBV5-6 and TRBJ2-2; unclear D gene. Per the germline V gene, CDR1 is SGHDT and CDR2 is YYEEEE. V lost 7 bases and J 0 bases, leaving 10 bases between the germline ends. The CDR3 consists of 14 residues. CDR3 sequence: CASEADPNTGELFF. Here the CDR3 DNA reads TGTGCCAGCGAGGCGGACCCGAACACCGGGGAGCTGTTTTTT.

The chain combines TRBV4-1 with TRBJ2-3; 10 nucleotides match TRBD1. The CDR3 spans 16 residues. CDR1 and CDR2 from the germline V gene are MGHRA and YSYEKL. V lost 5 bases, J lost 4 bases, and 9 bases stayed unmatched. The CDR3 sequence: CASSYFDRGPADTQYF. Written as DNA, the CDR3 is TGCGCCAGCAGCTATTTCGACAGGGGGCCGGCAGATACGCAGTATTTT.

The rearrangement joins TRBV14 to TRBJ2-5; D assignment may be TRBD1 or TRBD2 (5 bases each). Germline V gene data show CDR1 as SGHDN and CDR2 as FVKESK. The CDR3 covers 13 residues. With 8 bases removed from V and 1 base from J, the gap between germline ends came to 11 bases. This CDR3 reads CASRGMSQETQYF. The CDR3 nucleotides read TGTGCCAGCCGGGGCATGTCCCAAGAGACCCAGTACTTC. The complete variable domain, with remaining parts taken from reference TRBV14 and TRBJ2-5, reads EAGVTQFPSHSVIEKGQTVTLRCDPISGHDNLYWYRRVMGKEIKFLLHFVKESKQDESGMPNNRFLAERTGGTYSTLKVQPAELEDSGVYFCASRGMSQETQYFGPGTRLLVL.

The rearrangement joins TRBV5-6 to TRBJ1-5; 7 bases are a match to TRBD1. Looked up from germline, CDR1 is SGHDT and CDR2 is YYEEEE. The CDR3 contains 15 residues. The junction had 8 bases not matched to a gene; V was cut back by 4 bases and J by 4 bases. For the CDR3, the DNA is TGTGCCAGCAGCCTGTGGGGACAGCAAAATCAGCCCCAGCATTTT. Translated, it gives CASSLWGQQNQPQHF.

This clone was observed a few times. The rearrangement joins TRBV19 to TRBJ1-2; TRBD1 is a possible D gene (6 bases). The germline CDR1 and CDR2 sequences are LNHDA and SQIVND (reference sequence). The V end lost 7 bases, the J end lost 1 base, and 13 bases lay between the germline ends. This CDR3 spans 14 amino acids. This chain's CDR3 is CASKVRGVNYGYTF. DNA of the CDR3: TGTGCCAGTAAGGTCAGGGGAGTTAACTATGGCTACACCTTC.

By share, this clone counts as medium-sized (0.01 to 0.1%). The chain uses TRBV11-3 and TRBJ2-1; TRBD2 aligns across 11 bases. The V and J ends lost 5 bases and 8 bases, in that order; junction bases with no gene match: 8. CDR3 length: 15 amino acids. Germline CDR1 reads SGHNT; CDR2 reads YENEEA. CDR3 sequence reads: CASSPRLAGRDEQFF. The CDR3 DNA reads TGTGCCAGCAGCCCTAGACTAGCGGGGAGGGATGAGCAGTTCTTC.

The chain employs TRBV5-1 and TRBJ1-2; D not certain. The CDR3 totals 13 residues. From germline, CDR1 is SGHRS and CDR2 YFSETQ. V shed 4 bases and J shed 4 bases, with 11 bases lying between them. The CDR3 DNA sequence: TGCGCCAGCAGCCTGGATGCGGGCTATGGCTACACCTTC. Its translation is CASSLDAGYGYTF.

The chain joins TRBV2 to TRBJ2-2; possible D gene TRBD1, 5 bases. Germline V gives CDR1 SNHLY, CDR2 FYNNEI. Trimming removed 6 bases at V and 0 bases at J, with 8 bases between. The CDR3 runs 14 residues. The CDR3 DNA sequence: TGTGCCAGCAGGCAGGGAACGAACACCGGGGAGCTGTTTTTT. The encoded protein is CASRQGTNTGELFF. Full variable domain (missing parts from reference TRBV2 and TRBJ2-2): EPEVTQTPSHQVTQMGQEVILRCVPISNHLYFYWYRQILGQKVEFLVSFYNNEISEKSEIFDDQFSVERPDGSNFTLKIRSTKLEDSAMYFCASRQGTNTGELFFGEGSRLTVL.

This clone was observed a handful of times. The V call is TRBV15, the J call TRBJ1-5; no firm D call. Germline CDR1 reads LNHNV; CDR2 reads YYDKDF (reference sequence). V lost 1 base to trimming and J lost 3 bases, with 7 bases between them. The CDR3 extends over 14 amino acids. The CDR3 nucleotides read TGTGCCACCAGCAGAGGGGGAACCAATCAGCCCCAGCATTTT. This sequence encodes CATSRGGTNQPQHF. The whole variable domain, filled in from reference TRBV15 and TRBJ1-5, reads DAMVIQNPRYQVTQFGKPVTLSCSQTLNHNVMYWYQQKSSQAPKLLFHYYDKDFNNEADTPDNFQSRRPNTSFCFLDIRSPGLGDTAMYLCATSRGGTNQPQHFGDGTRLSIL.